This entry is about one T cell receptor (beta chain). Its cognate antigen has yet to be identified. Base qualities are not provided; no much larger clone lies one nucleotide away. This sample is drawn from a study of radiotherapy plus CTLA-4 blockade in lung cancer (dated by TCRdb to between 2018 and 2020). Turning to the overall study: Objective responses were observed in approximately 18% of enrolled patients, and disease control was achieved in about 32%. The full study reports these points: After treatment with radiotherapy and ipilimumab, TCR clones that came from tumors expanded in the peripheral blood. Early dynamic changes in blood T cell clones, together with increased serum interferon-beta after radiation, were reported as the strongest predictors of response.

The study evaluated CTLA-4 blockade (ipilimumab) given together with focal radiation therapy in patients who had chemo-refractory metastatic non-small-cell lung cancer. CDR1 and CDR2, per the germline V gene (reference sequence), are LNHNV and YYDKDF. Its CDR3 holds 16 amino acids, cysteine through phenylalanine. The entry retains the CDR3 DNA only, 48 bases that are in frame from base 1. Trimming removed 0 bases from V and 2 bases from J, leaving 12 bases between the germline ends. Library prep was done by the immunoSEQ multiplex PCR assay. The table was pulled from immuneACCESS by TCRdb, which kept in-frame rearrangements only. Such tables lose some clones; where checked, under half of the loss comes from unresolved V genes, and the rest has no known cause. In this sample the table shows about 97,000 clones, under 85% of which occur a single time. The ten top clones hold 2.8% of the sample.

The chain couples TRBV15 to TRBJ2-3; no D segment can be confidently identified. The source was peripheral blood, collected from a patient treated with radiotherapy plus ipilimumab. The clonotype originates from a human donor with non-small cell lung cancer who had a partial response to radiotherapy plus ipilimumab. Some clones in this sample may be carry-over from other donors' samples. DNA sequence: TGTGCCACCAGCAGAGATTGGGCGAGACACACAGATACGCAGTATTTT. It translates as CATSRDWARHTDTQYF.